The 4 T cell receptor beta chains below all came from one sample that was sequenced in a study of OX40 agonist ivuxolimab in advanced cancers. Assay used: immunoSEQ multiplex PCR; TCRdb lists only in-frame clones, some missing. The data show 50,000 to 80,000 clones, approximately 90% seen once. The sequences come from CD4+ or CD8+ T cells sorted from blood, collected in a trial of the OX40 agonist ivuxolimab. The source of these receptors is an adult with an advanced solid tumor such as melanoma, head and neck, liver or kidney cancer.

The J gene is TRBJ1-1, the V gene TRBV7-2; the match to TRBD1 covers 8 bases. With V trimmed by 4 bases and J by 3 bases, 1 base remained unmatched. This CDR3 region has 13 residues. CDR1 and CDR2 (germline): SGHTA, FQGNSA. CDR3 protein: CASSSQGDTEAFF. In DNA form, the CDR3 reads TGTGCCAGCAGCTCACAGGGGGACACTGAAGCTTTCTTT.

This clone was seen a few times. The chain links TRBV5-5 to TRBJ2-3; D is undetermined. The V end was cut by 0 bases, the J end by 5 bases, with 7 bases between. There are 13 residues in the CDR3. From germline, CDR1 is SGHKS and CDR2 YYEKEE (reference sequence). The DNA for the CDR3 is TGTGCCAGCAGCTTGGCGGACGTAGATACGCAGTATTTT. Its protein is CASSLADVDTQYF. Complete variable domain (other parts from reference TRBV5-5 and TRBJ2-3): DAGVTQSPTHLIKTRGQQVTLRCSPISGHKSVSWYQQVLGQGPQFIFQYYEKEERGRGNFPDRFSARQFPNYSSELNVNALLLGDSALYLCASSLADVDTQYFGPGTRLTVL.

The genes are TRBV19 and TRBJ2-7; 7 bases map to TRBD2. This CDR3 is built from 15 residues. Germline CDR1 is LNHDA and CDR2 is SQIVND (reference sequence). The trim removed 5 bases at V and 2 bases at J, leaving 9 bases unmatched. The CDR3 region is CASSLQEGGPYEQYF. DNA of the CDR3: TGTGCCAGTAGTTTACAAGAGGGAGGGCCCTACGAGCAGTACTTC.

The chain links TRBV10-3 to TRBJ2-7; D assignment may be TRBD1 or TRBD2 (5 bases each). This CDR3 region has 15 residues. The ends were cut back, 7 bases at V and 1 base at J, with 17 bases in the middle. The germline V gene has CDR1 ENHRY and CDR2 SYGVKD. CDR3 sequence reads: CAINSGTDHSYEQYF. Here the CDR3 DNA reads TGTGCCATCAATTCCGGGACGGATCATTCCTACGAGCAGTACTTC.